These 2 T cell receptor beta chains were sequenced from one sample in a study of blood T cell repertoires in COVID-19. Produced via immunoSEQ multiplex PCR; TCRdb's table is partial and in-frame only. The table lists some 260,000 clones, around 79% of them singletons, with 3.3% in the top ten. Source material: peripheral blood. The source is a woman older than 75 with acute or convalescent COVID-19.

V gene TRBV5-4 combines with J gene TRBJ2-7; 14 positions match TRBD2. Germline assignment: CDR1 SGHNT and CDR2 YYREEE (reference sequence). The CDR3 runs to 16 residues. J was trimmed by 2 bases and V by 4 bases; bases with no gene match: 5. The CDR3, as DNA: TGTGCCAGCAGCGCCGGGACTAGCGGGGGAGCCTACGAGCAGTACTTC. Protein product: CASSAGTSGGAYEQYF.

The chain uses TRBV2 and TRBJ1-2; TRBD1 matches at 7 bases. V lost 5 bases and J lost 4; bases outside the gene matches: 7. This CDR3 has 14 amino acids. Germline CDR1 reads SNHLY; CDR2 reads FYNNEI. For the CDR3, the DNA is TGTGCCAGCAGTACAAAACAGGGGACCTATGGCTACACCTTC. It is translated as CASSTKQGTYGYTF. The complete variable domain, with remaining parts taken from reference TRBV2 and TRBJ1-2, reads EPEVTQTPSHQVTQMGQEVILRCVPISNHLYFYWYRQILGQKVEFLVSFYNNEISEKSEIFDDQFSVERPDGSNFTLKIRSTKLEDSAMYFCASSTKQGTYGYTFGSGTRLTVV.